The T cell receptor (beta chain) described here comes from a study of technical replicates of blood from several donors. Sequencing used immunoSEQ multiplex PCR; TCRdb keeps in-frame clones, though not all of them. The sample has under 110,000 clones, roughly 95% seen once. Looked up from germline, CDR1 is MNHEY and CDR2 is SMNVEV (reference sequence). This CDR3 region has 21 residues. V lost 4 bases to trimming and J lost 4 bases; unmatched junction nucleotides: 23. Sequencing input: T cells isolated from PBMCs. The chain carries TRBV27 and TRBJ2-2; 8 bases agree with TRBD1. This receptor was obtained from a human donor in good health. The CDR3 coding sequence is TGTGCCAGCAGTTCCCCCAGATCGTTCCTCAGGGGGCGCGATAGCACCGGGGAGCTGTTTTTT. It encodes CASSSPRSFLRGRDSTGELFF.